A selection of T cell receptor beta chains follows, all from one sample in a study of cytomegalovirus exposure and HLA in healthy donors. The method was immunoSEQ multiplex PCR; TCRdb's version includes in-frame clones alone and lacks a portion of them. The sample records about 190,000 clones, roughly three quarters being singletons. The material sequenced was PBMCs. The source is a woman aged 50 to 65 in good health and CMV-seronegative. CDR3s leave out the opening cysteine and the closing phenylalanine or tryptophan. A D gene is named only where the DNA matches it firmly. A clone size is listed for some rows: how often the clone was seen (once, few, many), or a class if it is expanded.

NA	NA	TRBV6-6	TRBJ2-6	ASSSSRGFGANVLT
TRBD2	few	TRBV5-1	TRBJ2-2	ASSPASGGATGELF
NA	NA	TRBV2	TRBJ2-2	ASSDYRGNGELF
NA	NA	TRBV9	TRBJ1-2	ASSVADYGYT
NA	NA	TRBV6-5	TRBJ1-1	ASSYSNNMNTEAF
TRBD2	NA	TRBV9	TRBJ2-2	ASSSTSGRARAGELF
TRBD1	once	TRBV7-7	TRBJ2-5	ASSLGTDGTQY
TRBD1	NA	TRBV5-1	TRBJ2-2	ASSSGQGETGELF
NA	NA	TRBV5-1	TRBJ2-1	ASSLGQGRNEQF
NA	NA	TRBV5-1	TRBJ2-1	ASSLSTGPYNEQF
NA	NA	TRBV7-2	TRBJ1-1	ASSLEGQAEAF
TRBD2	NA	TRBV19	TRBJ2-1	ASTHLTSGANEQF
TRBD1	NA	TRBV4-2	TRBJ1-4	ASSPPGQANEKLF
NA	few	TRBV28	TRBJ2-7	ASSSTAPYEQY
TRBD1	NA	TRBV19	TRBJ2-3	ASSMGTGFSTDTQY
NA	NA	TRBV11-2	TRBJ2-7	ASSLEAGAYEQY
NA	NA	TRBV9	TRBJ2-1	ASSVAGGGGIGDEQF
TRBD1	NA	TRBV12-5	TRBJ1-2	ASGSDRGSITIGYT
NA	NA	TRBV6-5	TRBJ2-7	ASSQGFTYEQY
TRBD1	NA	TRBV7-8	TRBJ1-1	ASSLDRQGIPNTEAF
TRBD2	NA	TRBV7-2	TRBJ2-1	ASFRGGSGKTNEQF
TRBD1	NA	TRBV28	TRBJ1-1	ASSVGQGRAF
NA	NA	TRBV6-5	TRBJ2-5	ASSYRAGAGAQY
TRBD1	NA	TRBV18	TRBJ1-2	ASSPRETGTDHYGYT
TRBD1	NA	TRBV2	TRBJ2-7	ASSEAPGQGTISYEQY
TRBD1	NA	TRBV6-9	TRBJ1-2	ASSCSNDRDRVSLENYGYT
TRBD2	once	TRBV7-8	TRBJ2-7	ASSPPRGLAYEQY
TRBD1	NA	TRBV7-9	NA	ASSKQGPPNEQY
TRBD1	NA	TRBV6-5	TRBJ2-7	ASSWTGKY
NA	NA	TRBV19	TRBJ1-5	ASSIDHITQPQH
NA	NA	TRBV6-6	TRBJ1-5	ASSYSAGNQPQH
NA	NA	TRBV11-1	TRBJ2-7	ASSFVQGAYEQY
NA	once	TRBV6-5	TRBJ2-1	ASTPSGGGYNEQF
TRBD1	NA	TRBV7-9	TRBJ1-2	SSSLTGGKAFYGYT
NA	NA	TRBV4-1	TRBJ1-5	ASSQERSYGGRGQPQH
NA	once	TRBV7-8	TRBJ2-5	ASSLAILETQY
NA	few	TRBV2	TRBJ2-2	ASSDGRVNTGELF
TRBD1	few	TRBV2	TRBJ1-1	ASSAGTGDTEAF
NA	once	TRBV15	TRBJ2-3	ATSTAVTDTQY
TRBD1	NA	TRBV7-8	TRBJ2-2	ASSLAHQGASTGELF
NA	NA	TRBV11-2	TRBJ1-5	ASSLDPGSKSNQPQH
NA	NA	TRBV5-1	TRBJ1-6	ASSPGGSNSPLH
NA	few	TRBV2	TRBJ1-1	ASRGRGGF
NA	few	TRBV5-1	TRBJ2-3	ASSLVFRDTQY
TRBD1	once	TRBV27	TRBJ2-1	ASIRSGTGSYNEQF
TRBD2	NA	TRBV4-1	TRBJ2-5	ASSQIPDSASGGAETQY
NA	NA	TRBV9	TRBJ1-2	ASSVYVANYGYT
TRBD1	NA	TRBV15	NA	ATSRPRQGVRTYEQY
NA	NA	TRBV28	TRBJ1-3	ASNHPSSGNTIY
NA	NA	TRBV5-1	TRBJ2-1	ASSFGANNEQF
NA	NA	TRBV27	TRBJ2-1	ASSSPQQAPRDEQF
NA	NA	TRBV14	TRBJ1-1	ASSLREGNTEAF
NA	NA	TRBV9	TRBJ1-2	ASRSGRHSGGYT
TRBD2	NA	TRBV28	TRBJ2-1	ASSLPSGSFNEQF
NA	NA	TRBV6-6	TRBJ1-2	ASRLKGPLNYGYT
TRBD1	once	TRBV14	TRBJ2-7	ASSPWTGSYEQY
TRBD2	NA	TRBV27	TRBJ2-3	ASMSGLAGATQY
TRBD1	NA	TRBV9	TRBJ2-7	ASSVGGTGPSEQY
TRBD1	NA	TRBV7-9	TRBJ2-6	ASSKIVGGAGANVLT